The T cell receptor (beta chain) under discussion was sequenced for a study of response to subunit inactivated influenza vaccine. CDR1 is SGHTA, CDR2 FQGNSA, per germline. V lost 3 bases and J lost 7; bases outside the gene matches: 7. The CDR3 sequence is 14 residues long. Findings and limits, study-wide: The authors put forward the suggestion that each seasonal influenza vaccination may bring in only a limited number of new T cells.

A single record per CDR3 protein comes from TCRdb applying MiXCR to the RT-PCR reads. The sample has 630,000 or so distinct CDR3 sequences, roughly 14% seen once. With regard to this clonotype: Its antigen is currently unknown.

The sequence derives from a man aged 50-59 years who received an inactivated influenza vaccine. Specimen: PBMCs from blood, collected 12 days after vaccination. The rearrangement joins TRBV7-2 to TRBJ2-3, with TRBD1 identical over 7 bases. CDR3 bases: TGTGCCAGCAGCTTTTCGACAGGGCGGAATACGCAGTATTTT. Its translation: CASSFSTGRNTQYF. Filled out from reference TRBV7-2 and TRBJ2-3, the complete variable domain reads GAGVSQSPSNKVTEKGKDVELRCDPISGHTALYWYRQSLGQGLEFLIYFQGNSAPDKSGLPSDRFSAERTGGSVSTLTIQRTQQEDSAVYLCASSFSTGRNTQYFGPGTRLTVL.